The 18 T cell receptor beta chains presented below share a single source sample, sequenced in a study of cytomegalovirus exposure and HLA in healthy donors. A multiplex PCR was run with 60 Vbeta primers and 13 Jbeta primers. The assay was immunoSEQ multiplex PCR, and TCRdb's table has in-frame clones only and misses some. The sample contains 100,000 or so clones, 76% of which appear only once. Material for sequencing was PBMCs. The receptor set was obtained from a man aged 35 to 55 in good health and CMV-seropositive.

J is TRBJ2-1 and V is TRBV7-3; 9 positions match TRBD2. The J segment lost 4 bases and the V segment lost 3 bases, leaving 4 bases of the junction unmatched. Germline V CDR1 and CDR2: SGHTA, FQGTGA. The CDR3 consists of 15 residues. CDR3 in DNA: TGTGCCAGCAGCTTCCGTCTAGCGGGATACAATGAGCAGTTCTTC. Amino acids: CASSFRLAGYNEQFF. The complete variable domain, with remaining parts taken from reference TRBV7-3 and TRBJ2-1, reads GAGVSQTPSNKVTEKGKYVELRCDPISGHTALYWYRQSLGQGPEFLIYFQGTGAADDSGLPNDRFFAVRPEGSVSTLKIQRTERGDSAVYLCASSFRLAGYNEQFFGPGTRLTVL.

V is TRBV5-6 and J is TRBJ2-5; TRBD2 matches 9 bases. CDR1 is SGHDT and CDR2 is YYEEEE in the germline V gene. Trimming took 0 bases from V and 7 from J; bases not matched to a gene: 7. This CDR3 has 15 amino acids. Here the CDR3 DNA reads TGTGCCAGCAGCTTGGTGGCGGGGGGGCCGGCGACCCAGTACTTC. It codes for CASSLVAGGPATQYF.

This clone has only a few counts. The chain joins TRBV11-3 to TRBJ2-7, with 7 bases identical to TRBD1. Trimming removed 2 bases from V and 1 base from J; junction bases left unmatched: 14. This CDR3 spans 18 amino acids. Germline V gene sequence: CDR1 SGHNT, CDR2 YENEEA. The CDR3 loop is CASSLRSTGATPSYEQYF. DNA for the CDR3: TGTGCCAGCAGCTTACGTAGTACAGGGGCGACCCCGTCCTACGAGCAGTACTTC.

J is TRBJ1-5 and V is TRBV5-6; 7 nucleotides line up with TRBD1. The junction had 4 bases not matched to a gene; V was cut back by 3 bases and J by 4 bases. Per the germline V gene, CDR1 is SGHDT and CDR2 is YYEEEE. This CDR3 is built from 14 residues. This CDR3 reads CASSWGTENQPQHF. CDR3 nucleotides: TGTGCCAGCAGCTGGGGGACAGAAAATCAGCCCCAGCATTTT. The whole variable domain, remainder taken from reference TRBV5-6 and TRBJ1-5, is DAGVTQSPTHLIKTRGQQVTLRCSPKSGHDTVSWYQQALGQGPQFIFQYYEEEERQRGNFPDRFSGHQFPNYSSELNVNALLLGDSALYLCASSWGTENQPQHFGDGTRLSIL.

The chain uses TRBV7-2 and TRBJ1-3; D is possibly TRBD1 (6 bases). Germline V gene data show CDR1 as SGHTA and CDR2 as FQGNSA. The CDR3 is made up of 15 amino acids. Trimming cost V 2 bases and J 2 bases, with 10 bases left between them. The CDR3 DNA is TGTGCCAGCAGCTTACGGGGGGCCACTGGAAACACCATATATTTT. This gives the protein CASSLRGATGNTIYF.

In this sample, this clone turned up a few times. V gene TRBV29-1 combines with J gene TRBJ2-1; D not resolved. The V and J ends lost 3 bases and 4 bases respectively, with 7 bases between them. The CDR3 totals 12 residues. Germline lookup yields CDR1 SQVTM and CDR2 ANQGSEA. CDR3 nucleotide sequence: TGCAGCGTTGAGGTGGCTTACAATGAGCAGTTCTTC. This translates into CSVEVAYNEQFF.

The CDR3 is CASSLVSVSGNTIYF. Here the CDR3 DNA reads TGTGCCAGCAGCTTGGTGTCAGTCTCTGGAAACACCATATATTTT. The chain recombines TRBV5-6 with TRBJ1-3; no firm D call. Germline CDR1 SGHDT, CDR2 YYEEEE. The CDR3 spans 15 residues. The germline V and J ends were trimmed by 0 bases and 0 bases, with 7 bases remaining between them.

The DNA of the CDR3 is TGTGCCAGCAGCCCTCGGGACTGGCACCAAGAGACCCAGTACTTC. It is translated as CASSPRDWHQETQYF. This rearrangement joins TRBV7-9 to TRBJ2-5, with a possible D match to TRBD2 (6 bases). The CDR3 extends over 15 amino acids. V shed 5 bases and J shed 0 bases, with 13 bases lying between them. Germline CDR1 is SEHNR and CDR2 is FQNEAQ (reference sequence).

The chain links TRBV28 to TRBJ2-2; a weak D match, TRBD2 (5 bases). There are 14 residues in the CDR3. V was pared by 5 bases and J by 4 bases, with 11 bases between. Germline V gives CDR1 MDHEN, CDR2 SYDVKM. CDR3: CASSPGLTTGELFF. The CDR3 coding sequence is TGTGCCAGCAGTCCCGGACTTACCACCGGGGAGCTGTTTTTT.

This sequence joins TRBV5-6 and TRBJ2-1, with 10 positions matching TRBD1. The ends lost 2 bases at V and 0 bases at J; junction bases unmatched: 8. Germline V gene sequence: CDR1 SGHDT, CDR2 YYEEEE. The CDR3 loop spans 18 amino acids. The CDR3 loop is CASSLTTGGRASYNEQFF. Written as DNA, the CDR3 is TGTGCCAGCAGCTTAACGACAGGGGGCAGGGCCTCCTACAATGAGCAGTTCTTC.

V is TRBV9 and J is TRBJ1-3; no firm D call. This CDR3 comprises 16 residues. Per the germline V gene, CDR1 is SGDLS and CDR2 is YYNGEE. V lost 4 bases to trimming and J lost 4 bases, with 18 bases between them. The CDR3 sequence: CASSPTAGSGGNTIYF. The CDR3 region has the DNA TGTGCCAGCAGCCCTACCGCGGGCAGTGGGGGAAACACCATATATTTT.

V and J are TRBV2 and TRBJ1-2, with D possibly matching TRBD1 (5 bases). The germline gives CDR1 SNHLY, CDR2 FYNNEI. The CDR3 is made up of 14 amino acids. Trimming removed 7 bases at V and 4 bases at J, with 16 bases between. The DNA for the CDR3 is TGTGCCAGCATGAATGTAGTGGGGCGCTATGGCTACACCTTC. It translates to CASMNVVGRYGYTF. Based on the CDR3 plus reference TRBV2 and TRBJ1-2, the full variable domain is EPEVTQTPSHQVTQMGQEVILRCVPISNHLYFYWYRQILGQKVEFLVSFYNNEISEKSEIFDDQFSVERPDGSNFTLKIRSTKLEDSAMYFCASMNVVGRYGYTFGSGTRLTVV.

The gene calls are TRBV7-2 and TRBJ2-7, with TRBD2 identical over 7 bases. This CDR3 has 14 amino acids. With 5 bases clipped from V and 5 bases from J, the junction kept 9 bases outside the gene matches. CDR1 SGHTA and CDR2 FQGNSA come from the germline V gene. The CDR3 DNA sequence: TGTGCCAGCAGCAAGGGGCGGGAGAACCACGAGCAGTACTTC. Protein product: CASSKGRENHEQYF. The variable domain in full, with the rest retrieved from reference TRBV7-2 and TRBJ2-7, is GAGVSQSPSNKVTEKGKDVELRCDPISGHTALYWYRQSLGQGLEFLIYFQGNSAPDKSGLPSDRFSAERTGGSVSTLTIQRTQQEDSAVYLCASSKGRENHEQYFGPGTRLTVT.

This chain uses TRBV5-6 with TRBJ2-1; 8 nucleotides line up with TRBD2. The J segment lost 0 bases and the V segment lost 0 bases, leaving 2 bases of the junction unmatched. The germline gives CDR1 SGHDT, CDR2 YYEEEE. The CDR3 is 16 amino acids. CDR3 bases: TGTGCCAGCAGCTTGGGACTAGCGAACTCCTACAATGAGCAGTTCTTC. Encoded protein: CASSLGLANSYNEQFF.

This chain links TRBV10-3 with TRBJ1-1; 9 nucleotides align to TRBD1. CDR3 length: 15 residues. Germline CDR1 ENHRY, CDR2 SYGVKD. V shed 0 bases and J 1 base; nucleotides not matched to a gene: 0. The CDR3 nucleotides read TGTGCCATCAGTGAGTCGGGACAGGGGAACACTGAAGCTTTCTTT. It translates to CAISESGQGNTEAFF.

This chain joins TRBV19 and TRBJ2-1; possibly TRBD2 for D (6 bases). Trimming cost V 6 bases and J 4 bases, with 22 bases left between them. Germline-derived CDR1 and CDR2 are LNHDA and SQIVND (reference sequence). This CDR3 comprises 17 residues. In DNA, the CDR3 is TGTGCCAGTAGCTCCCCGCGGGAAAGAACCACTTACAATGAGCAGTTCTTC. Translated, it gives CASSSPRERTTYNEQFF.

This rearrangement joins TRBV28 to TRBJ2-3; the match to TRBD2 covers 10 bases. Germline CDR1 and CDR2: MDHEN and SYDVKM. This CDR3 spans 15 amino acids. With 6 bases clipped from V and 7 bases from J, the junction kept 10 bases outside the gene matches. The CDR3 bases are TGTGCCAGCAGCCCGAGCGGGGGGGTTGCATATACGCAGTATTTT. Protein sequence: CASSPSGGVAYTQYF.

CDR3 in DNA: TGTGCCAGCAGTCGACAGGCGTCTAATGAAAAACTGTTTTTT. Protein product: CASSRQASNEKLFF. The V call is TRBV2, the J call TRBJ1-4, with D tentatively TRBD1 (6 bases). V lost 5 bases, J lost 3 bases, and 10 bases lay in between. This CDR3 has 14 amino acids. Germline V CDR1 and CDR2: SNHLY, FYNNEI.